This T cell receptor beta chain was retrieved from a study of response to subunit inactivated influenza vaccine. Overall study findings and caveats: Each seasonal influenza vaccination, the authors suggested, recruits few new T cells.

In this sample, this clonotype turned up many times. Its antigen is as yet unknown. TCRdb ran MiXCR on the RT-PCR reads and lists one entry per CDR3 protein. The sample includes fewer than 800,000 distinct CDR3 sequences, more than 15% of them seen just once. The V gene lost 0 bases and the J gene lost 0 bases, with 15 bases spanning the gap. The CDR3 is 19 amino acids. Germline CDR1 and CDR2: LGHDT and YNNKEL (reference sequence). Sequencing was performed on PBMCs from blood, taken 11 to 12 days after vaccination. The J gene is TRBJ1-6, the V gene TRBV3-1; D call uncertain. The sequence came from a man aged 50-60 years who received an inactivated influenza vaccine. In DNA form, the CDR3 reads TGTGCCAGCAGCCAAGATTTAGTACAGTCGAGCTCCTATAATTCACCCCTCCACTTT. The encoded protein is CASSQDLVQSSSYNSPLHF.